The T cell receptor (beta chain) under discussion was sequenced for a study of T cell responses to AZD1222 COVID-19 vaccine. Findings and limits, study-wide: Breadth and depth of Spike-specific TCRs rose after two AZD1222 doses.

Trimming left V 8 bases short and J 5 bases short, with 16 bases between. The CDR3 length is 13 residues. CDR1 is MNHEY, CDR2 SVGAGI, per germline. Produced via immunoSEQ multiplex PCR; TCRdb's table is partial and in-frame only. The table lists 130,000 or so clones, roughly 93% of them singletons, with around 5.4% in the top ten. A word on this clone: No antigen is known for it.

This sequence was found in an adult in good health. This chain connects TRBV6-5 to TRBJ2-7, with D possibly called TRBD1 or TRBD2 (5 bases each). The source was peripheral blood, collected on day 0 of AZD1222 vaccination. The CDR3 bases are TGTGCCAGCGGAACGGGGCATCGAAACGAGCAGTACTTC. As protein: CASGTGHRNEQYF.